This T cell receptor beta chain was documented in a study of cytomegalovirus exposure and HLA in healthy donors. Amplification used 60 Vbeta primers and 13 Jbeta primers. Data came from immunoSEQ multiplex PCR; TCRdb stores just in-frame clones and leaves some out. The sample lists about 150,000 clones; 75% were seen once. Sample: PBMCs. The origin of this receptor is a man aged 18 to 29 in good health and CMV-seropositive.

The CDR3 DNA reads as TGTGCCAGCAGCTTAATAGGGGGAAGACTAGCGGGAGTCCTTGGGGAGCTGTTTTTT. This codes for CASSLIGGRLAGVLGELFF. The V gene is TRBV7-9, the J gene TRBJ2-2, with 12 nucleotides matching TRBD2. Germline trimming cut 2 bases from V and 8 bases from J; bases unmatched to any gene: 15. The germline CDR1 and CDR2 sequences are SEHNR and FQNEAQ (reference sequence). The CDR3 has 19 residues.